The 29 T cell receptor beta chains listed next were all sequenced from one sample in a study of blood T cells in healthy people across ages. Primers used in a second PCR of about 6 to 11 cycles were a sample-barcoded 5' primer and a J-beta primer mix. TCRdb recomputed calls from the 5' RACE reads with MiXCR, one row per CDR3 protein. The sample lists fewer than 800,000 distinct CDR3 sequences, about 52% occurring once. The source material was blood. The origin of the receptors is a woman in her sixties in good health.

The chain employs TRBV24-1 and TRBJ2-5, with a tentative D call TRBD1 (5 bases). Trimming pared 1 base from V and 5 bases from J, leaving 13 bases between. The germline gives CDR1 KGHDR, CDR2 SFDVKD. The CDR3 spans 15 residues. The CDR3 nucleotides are TGTGCCACCAGTGATTTCGTCCAGGGTCGGGAGACCCAGTACTTC. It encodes CATSDFVQGRETQYF.

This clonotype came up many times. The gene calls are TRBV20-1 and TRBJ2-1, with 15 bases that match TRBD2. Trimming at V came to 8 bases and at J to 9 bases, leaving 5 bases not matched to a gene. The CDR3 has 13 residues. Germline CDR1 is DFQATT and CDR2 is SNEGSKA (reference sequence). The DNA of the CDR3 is TGCAGTACCGGGACTAGCGGGAGGTTTGAGCAGTTCTTC. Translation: CSTGTSGRFEQFF.

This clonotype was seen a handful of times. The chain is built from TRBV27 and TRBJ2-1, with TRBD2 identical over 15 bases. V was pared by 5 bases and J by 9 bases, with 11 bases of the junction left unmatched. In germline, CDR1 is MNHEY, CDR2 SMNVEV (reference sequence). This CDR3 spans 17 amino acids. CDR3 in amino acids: CASSRLAGLAGGGEQFF. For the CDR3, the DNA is TGTGCCAGCAGTCGCTTAGCGGGACTAGCGGGAGGTGGTGAGCAGTTCTTC.

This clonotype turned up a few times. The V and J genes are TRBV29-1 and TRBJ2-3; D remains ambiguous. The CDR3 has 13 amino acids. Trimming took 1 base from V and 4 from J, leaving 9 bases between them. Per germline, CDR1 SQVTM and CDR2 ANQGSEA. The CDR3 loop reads CSVEGVAPDTQYF. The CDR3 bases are TGCAGCGTTGAAGGAGTAGCCCCAGATACGCAGTATTTT.

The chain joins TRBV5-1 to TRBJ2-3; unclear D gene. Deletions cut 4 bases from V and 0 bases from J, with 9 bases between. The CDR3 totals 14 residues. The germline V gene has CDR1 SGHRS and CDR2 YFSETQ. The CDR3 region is CASSLIESTDTQYF. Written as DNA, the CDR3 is TGCGCCAGCAGCCTGATAGAGAGCACAGATACGCAGTATTTT.

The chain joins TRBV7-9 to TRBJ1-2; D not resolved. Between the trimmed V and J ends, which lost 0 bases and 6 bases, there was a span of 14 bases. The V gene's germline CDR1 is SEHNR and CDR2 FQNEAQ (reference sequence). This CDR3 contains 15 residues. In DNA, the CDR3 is TGTGCCAGCAGCTTAGCGGTAGGGATTCAGAATGGCTACACCTTC. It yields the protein CASSLAVGIQNGYTF.

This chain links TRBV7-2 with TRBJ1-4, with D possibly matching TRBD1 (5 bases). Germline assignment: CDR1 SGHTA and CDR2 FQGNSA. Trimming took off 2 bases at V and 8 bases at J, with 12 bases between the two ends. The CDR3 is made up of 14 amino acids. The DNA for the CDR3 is TGTGCCAGCAGCTTAAGGCAGGGTAGAGAAAAACTGTTTTTT. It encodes CASSLRQGREKLFF.

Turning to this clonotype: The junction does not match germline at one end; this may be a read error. CDR3: CANSSTGESGYTF. In DNA, the CDR3 is TGCGCCAACAGCTCCACAGGGGAGAGTGGCTACACCTTC. This rearrangement joins TRBV5-1 to TRBJ1-2, with TRBD1 matching 7 bases. The CDR3 has 13 residues. Germline assignment: CDR1 SGHRS and CDR2 YFSETQ.

This CDR3 reads CASTPGRGMTDTQYF. Written as DNA, the CDR3 is TGTGCCAGCACCCCAGGTAGGGGGATGACAGATACGCAGTATTTT. The V call is TRBV7-6, the J call TRBJ2-3, with D perhaps TRBD1 (6 bases). V lost 7 bases, J lost 3 bases, and 17 bases lay in between. CDR1 is SGHVS and CDR2 is FNYEAQ in the germline V gene. The CDR3 has 15 amino acids.

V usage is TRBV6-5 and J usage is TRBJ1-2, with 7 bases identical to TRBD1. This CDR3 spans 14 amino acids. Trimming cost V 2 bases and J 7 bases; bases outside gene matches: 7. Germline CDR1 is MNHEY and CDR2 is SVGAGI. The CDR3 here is CASSYRAGGSGYTF. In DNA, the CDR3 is TGTGCCAGCAGTTACAGGGCAGGGGGATCTGGCTACACCTTC.

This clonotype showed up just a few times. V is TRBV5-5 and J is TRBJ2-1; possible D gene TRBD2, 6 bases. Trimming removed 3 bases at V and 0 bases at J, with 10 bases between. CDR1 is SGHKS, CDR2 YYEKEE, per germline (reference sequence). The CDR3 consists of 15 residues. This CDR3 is CASSWDGGSYNEQFF. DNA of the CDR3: TGTGCCAGCAGCTGGGACGGGGGCTCCTACAATGAGCAGTTCTTC.

CDR3 coding DNA: TGTGCCAGCAGCCAAGGACAATGGGAGACCCAGTACTTC. It encodes CASSQGQWETQYF. This chain joins TRBV14 and TRBJ2-5; D is ambiguous. Germline-derived CDR1 and CDR2 are SGHDN and FVKESK. This CDR3 has 13 amino acids. V lost 1 base and J lost 5, with 8 bases in between.

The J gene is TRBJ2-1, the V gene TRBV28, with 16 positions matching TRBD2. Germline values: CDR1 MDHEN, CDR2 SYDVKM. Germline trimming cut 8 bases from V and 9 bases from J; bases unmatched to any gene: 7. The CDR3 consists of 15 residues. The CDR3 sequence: CASCGTSGRACEQFF. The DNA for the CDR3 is TGTGCCAGCTGCGGGACTAGCGGGAGGGCCTGTGAGCAGTTCTTC.

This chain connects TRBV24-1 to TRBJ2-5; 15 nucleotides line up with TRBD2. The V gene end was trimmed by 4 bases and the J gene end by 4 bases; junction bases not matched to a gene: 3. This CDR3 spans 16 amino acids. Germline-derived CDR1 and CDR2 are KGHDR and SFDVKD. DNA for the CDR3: TGTGCCACCAGTGAACCGGGACTAGCGGGAGGAGAGACCCAGTACTTC. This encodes CATSEPGLAGGETQYF.

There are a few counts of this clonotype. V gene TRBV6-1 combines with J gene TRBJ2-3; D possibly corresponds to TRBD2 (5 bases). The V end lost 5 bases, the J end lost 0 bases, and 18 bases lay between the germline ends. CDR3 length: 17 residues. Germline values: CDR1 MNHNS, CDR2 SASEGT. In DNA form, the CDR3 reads TGTGCCAGCAGTCCGGGTTCCCCGGGGTCTAGCACAGATACGCAGTATTTT. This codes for CASSPGSPGSSTDTQYF.

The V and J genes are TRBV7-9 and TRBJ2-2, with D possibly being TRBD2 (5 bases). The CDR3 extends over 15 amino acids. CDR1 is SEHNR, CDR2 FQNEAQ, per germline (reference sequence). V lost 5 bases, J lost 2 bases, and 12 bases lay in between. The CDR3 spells CASSPLGINTGELFF. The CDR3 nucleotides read TGTGCCAGCAGCCCACTAGGGATTAACACCGGGGAGCTGTTTTTT.

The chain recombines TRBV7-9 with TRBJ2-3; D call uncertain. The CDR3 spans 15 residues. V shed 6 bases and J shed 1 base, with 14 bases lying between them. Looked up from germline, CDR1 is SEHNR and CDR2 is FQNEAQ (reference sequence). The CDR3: CASSFASGGTDTQYF. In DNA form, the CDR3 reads TGTGCCAGCAGTTTCGCGTCTGGGGGCACAGATACGCAGTATTTT.

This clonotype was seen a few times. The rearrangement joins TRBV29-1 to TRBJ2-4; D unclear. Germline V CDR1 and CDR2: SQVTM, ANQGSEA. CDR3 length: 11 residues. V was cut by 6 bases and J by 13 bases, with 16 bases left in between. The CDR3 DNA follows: TGCAGCGTGGCTAACCTTGGAGAGCAGTACTTC. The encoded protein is CSVANLGEQYF.

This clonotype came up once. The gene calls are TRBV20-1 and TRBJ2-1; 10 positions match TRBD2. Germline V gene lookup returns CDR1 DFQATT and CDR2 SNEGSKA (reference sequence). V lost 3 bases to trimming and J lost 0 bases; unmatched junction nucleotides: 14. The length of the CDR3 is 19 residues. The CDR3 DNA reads TGCAGTGCTAGCGCGGGAGCTAGCGGGAGAACGGGCTCCTACAATGAGCAGTTCTTC. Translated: CSASAGASGRTGSYNEQFF.

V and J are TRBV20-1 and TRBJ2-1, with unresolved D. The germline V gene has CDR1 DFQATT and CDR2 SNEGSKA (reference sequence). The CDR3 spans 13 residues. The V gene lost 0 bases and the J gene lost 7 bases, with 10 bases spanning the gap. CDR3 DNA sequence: TGCAGTGCTAGAGATAGGCACCAGAATGAGCAGTTCTTC. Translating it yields CSARDRHQNEQFF.

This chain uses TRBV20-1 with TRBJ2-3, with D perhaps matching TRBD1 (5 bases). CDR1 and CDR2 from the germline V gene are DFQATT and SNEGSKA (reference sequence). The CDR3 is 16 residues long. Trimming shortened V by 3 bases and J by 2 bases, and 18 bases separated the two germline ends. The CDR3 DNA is TGCAGTGCTAGTATATTGGGCGGACATAACACAGATACGCAGTATTTT. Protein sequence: CSASILGGHNTDTQYF.

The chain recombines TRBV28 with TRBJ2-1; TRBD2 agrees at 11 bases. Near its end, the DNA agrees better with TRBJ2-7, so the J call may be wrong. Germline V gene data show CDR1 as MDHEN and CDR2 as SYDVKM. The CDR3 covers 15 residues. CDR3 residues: CASRGTSGNYNEQYF. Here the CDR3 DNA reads TGTGCCAGCAGAGGGACTAGCGGAAACTACAATGAGCAGTACTTC.

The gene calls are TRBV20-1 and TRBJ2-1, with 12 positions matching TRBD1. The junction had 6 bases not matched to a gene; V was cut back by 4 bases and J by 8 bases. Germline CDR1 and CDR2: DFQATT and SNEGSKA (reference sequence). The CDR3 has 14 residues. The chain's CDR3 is CSATRDRGLYEQFF. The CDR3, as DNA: TGCAGTGCTACCCGGGACAGGGGGCTCTATGAGCAGTTCTTC.

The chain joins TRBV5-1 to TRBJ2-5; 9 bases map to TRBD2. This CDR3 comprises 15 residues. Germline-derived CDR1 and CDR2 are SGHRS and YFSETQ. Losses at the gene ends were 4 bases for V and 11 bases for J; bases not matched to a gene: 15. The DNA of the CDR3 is TGCGCCAGCAGCCCCTTAGCGGGAGTTATAAATGAGCAGTACTTC. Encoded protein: CASSPLAGVINEQYF.

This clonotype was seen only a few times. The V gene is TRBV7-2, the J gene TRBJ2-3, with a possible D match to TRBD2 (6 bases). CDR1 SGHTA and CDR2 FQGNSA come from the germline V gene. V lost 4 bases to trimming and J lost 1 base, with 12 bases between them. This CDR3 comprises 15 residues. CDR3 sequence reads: CASSSMGGRTDTQYF. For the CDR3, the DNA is TGTGCCAGCAGCTCCATGGGAGGTCGCACAGATACGCAGTATTTT.

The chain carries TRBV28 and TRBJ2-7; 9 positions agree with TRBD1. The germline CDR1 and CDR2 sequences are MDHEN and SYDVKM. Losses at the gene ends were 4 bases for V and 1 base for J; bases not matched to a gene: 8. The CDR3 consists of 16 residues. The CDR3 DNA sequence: TGTGCCAGCAGTTCCCCGGGACAGGGTAAATCCTACGAGCAGTACTTC. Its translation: CASSSPGQGKSYEQYF.

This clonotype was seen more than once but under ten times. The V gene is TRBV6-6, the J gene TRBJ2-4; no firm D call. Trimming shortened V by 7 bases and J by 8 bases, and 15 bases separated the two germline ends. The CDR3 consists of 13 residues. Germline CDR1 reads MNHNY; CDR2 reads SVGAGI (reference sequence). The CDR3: CASIRGSGHIQYF. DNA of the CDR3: TGTGCCAGCATTCGCGGCTCCGGCCACATTCAGTACTTC.

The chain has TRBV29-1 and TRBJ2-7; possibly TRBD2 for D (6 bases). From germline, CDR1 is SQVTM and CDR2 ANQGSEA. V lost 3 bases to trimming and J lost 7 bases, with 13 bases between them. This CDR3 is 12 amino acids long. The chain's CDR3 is CSVDGTGDEQYF. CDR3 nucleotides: TGCAGCGTTGACGGCACGGGGGATGAGCAGTACTTC.

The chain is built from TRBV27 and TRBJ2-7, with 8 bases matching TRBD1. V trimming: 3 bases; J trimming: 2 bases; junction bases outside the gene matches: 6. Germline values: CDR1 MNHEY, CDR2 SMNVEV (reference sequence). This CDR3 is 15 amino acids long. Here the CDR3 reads CASSFGSTGAYEQYF. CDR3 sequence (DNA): TGTGCCAGCAGTTTTGGTTCGACAGGGGCCTACGAGCAGTACTTC.